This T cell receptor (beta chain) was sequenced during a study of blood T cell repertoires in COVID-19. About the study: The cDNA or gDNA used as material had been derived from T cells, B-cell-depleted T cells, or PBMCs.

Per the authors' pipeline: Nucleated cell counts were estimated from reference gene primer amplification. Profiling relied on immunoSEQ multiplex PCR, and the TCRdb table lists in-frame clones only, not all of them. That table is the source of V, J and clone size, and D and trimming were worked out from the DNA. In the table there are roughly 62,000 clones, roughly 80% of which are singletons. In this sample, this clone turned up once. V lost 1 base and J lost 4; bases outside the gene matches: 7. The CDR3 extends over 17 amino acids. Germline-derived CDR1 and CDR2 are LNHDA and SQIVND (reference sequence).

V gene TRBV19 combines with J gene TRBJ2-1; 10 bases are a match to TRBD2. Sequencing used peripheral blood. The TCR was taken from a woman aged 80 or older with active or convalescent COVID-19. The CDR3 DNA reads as TGTGCCAGTAGTATAGGGTTCGGGACTAGCGCATACAATGAGCAGTTCTTC. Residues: CASSIGFGTSAYNEQFF.